The source of this T cell receptor beta chain is a study of blood T cells in healthy people across ages. This clonotype has only a few counts. Its antigen is still unknown. Using a J-beta primer mix together with a sample-barcoded 5' primer, a second PCR was run for roughly 6 to 12 cycles. TCRdb processed the 5' RACE reads anew with MiXCR; each CDR3 protein has one entry. This sample carries 1.4 million or so distinct CDR3 sequences, approximately 42% of them seen once, and the ten largest clones take roughly 3.7%. V was shortened by 5 bases and J by 6 bases, with 14 bases between the two germline ends. The CDR3 is made up of 13 amino acids. Each sample yielded at least 6 million isolated PBMCs. Study results and caveats: While age rose, TCR beta diversity per million T cells dropped in a roughly linear way. Long-lived donors exceeded aged donors in naive CD4+ cells and diversity. One million T cells yielded diversity estimates that were considered underestimates.

The TCR was taken from a woman aged 18-30 years in good health. V usage is TRBV12-3 or TRBV12-4 and J usage is TRBJ2-7; a possible D gene is TRBD1 (5 bases). What was sequenced was blood. The CDR3 region has the DNA TGTGCCAGCAGTGTGGCAGGGCCAGGCGAGCAGTACTTC. Translation: CASSVAGPGEQYF.